Sequencing of this T cell receptor beta chain was carried out in a study of T cells in Graves' hyperthyroidism and ophthalmopathy. Study background: Before treatment of any kind, peripheral blood was taken at initial diagnosis.

No progression to ophthalmopathy during 18 months of follow-up defined stable disease. Fresh 10 ml peripheral blood yielded PBMCs. Study-wide points: Model predictions of ophthalmopathy came a median approximately 6.8 months before onset.

Only a few counts were recorded for this clonotype. Its antigen is as yet unknown. This CDR3 contains 17 residues. Looked up from germline, CDR1 is SGHRS and CDR2 is YFSETQ. Germline trimming cut 0 bases from V and 2 bases from J; bases unmatched to any gene: 10. The source material, RNA transcripts, was used to amplify TCR beta CDR3 regions. In the first-round RT-PCR of the TCR CDR3, the HTBI primer set was used. MiXCR was run by TCRdb on the multiplex PCR reads, yielding one entry per CDR3 protein. The sample lists 400,000 to 600,000 distinct CDR3 sequences, more than 20% occurring once. The chain links TRBV5-1 to TRBJ2-5; TRBD2 matches at 7 bases. The sequence was obtained from a young man with Graves' hyperthyroidism. The sample was blood. CDR3 sequence (DNA): TGCGCCAGCAGCTTGGGTACAGCGGGGATCCCGCAAGAGACCCAGTACTTC. This sequence encodes CASSLGTAGIPQETQYF.